This passage covers 25 T cell receptor beta chains from one sample sequenced in a study of identical twins. TCRdb re-called the 5' RACE reads through MiXCR, storing one row per CDR3 protein. The repertoire has hundreds of thousands of distinct CDR3 sequences, about 12% of them found once; the top ten carry 1.5% to 2%. The sample also formed part of further work on yellow fever vaccine responses in identical twins.

The sample taken for sequencing was PBMCs. These receptors were taken from a woman aged 18 to 35 in good health.

The chain combines TRBV2 with TRBJ2-1, with D uncertain. The V and J ends lost 3 bases and 10 bases respectively, with 7 bases between them. CDR3 length: 11 residues. The germline CDR1 and CDR2 sequences are SNHLY and FYNNEI. CDR3 coding DNA: TGTGCCAGCAGTGAGAGCCTCGAGCAGTTCTTC. It encodes CASSESLEQFF.

This clonotype was counted many times. The rearrangement links TRBV29-1 to TRBJ2-7; D uncertain. Germline CDR1 reads SQVTM; CDR2 reads ANQGSEA. The germline V and J ends were trimmed by 6 bases and 12 bases, with 18 bases remaining between them. There are 11 residues in the CDR3. Here the CDR3 DNA reads TGCAGCGTCCGGACGGAAATCGCCCGGTACTTC. The encoded protein is CSVRTEIARYF.

This clonotype occurred a few times. V gene TRBV12-3 or TRBV12-4 combines with J gene TRBJ1-1; D is undetermined. The CDR3 runs to 12 residues. V was pared by 8 bases and J by 1 base, with 8 bases between. For the CDR3, the DNA is TGTGCCAGCGACGGAGAGAACACTGAAGCTTTCTTT. Translating gives CASDGENTEAFF.

This clonotype has only a few counts. The J gene is TRBJ2-7, the V gene TRBV4-2, with D hard to call. There are 16 residues in the CDR3. The V and J ends lost 1 base and 5 bases respectively, with 18 bases between them. Germline V gene lookup returns CDR1 LGHNA and CDR2 YNFKEQ. The chain's CDR3 is CASSQGVAMGLNEQYF. The CDR3 region has the DNA TGTGCCAGCAGCCAAGGGGTAGCTATGGGTTTGAACGAGCAGTACTTC.

This clonotype was seen once. The J gene is TRBJ2-3, the V gene TRBV28; 9 bases line up with TRBD1. The CDR3 spans 14 residues. Unmatched junction bases numbered 7, after V lost 4 bases and J lost 8 bases. Germline V CDR1 and CDR2: MDHEN, SYDVKM. In nucleotides, the CDR3 is TGTGCCAGCAGTTCAGGACAGGGGAGGGTTACGCAGTATTTT. As protein: CASSSGQGRVTQYF.

This clonotype was counted between two and nine times. This chain connects TRBV15 to TRBJ2-5, with 8 nucleotides matching TRBD2. Per the germline V gene, CDR1 is LNHNV and CDR2 is YYDKDF (reference sequence). The CDR3 runs to 14 residues. V shed 2 bases and J 4 bases; nucleotides not matched to a gene: 3. The CDR3 reads CATSRPREVETQYF. The CDR3 nucleotides are TGTGCCACCAGCAGACCGCGGGAGGTAGAGACCCAGTACTTC.

This clonotype was recorded a few times. The chain has TRBV28 and TRBJ2-4, with TRBD1 matching 8 bases. Trimming cost V 2 bases and J 7 bases; bases outside gene matches: 10. This CDR3 contains 16 residues. From germline, CDR1 is MDHEN and CDR2 SYDVKM. The CDR3 reads CASSLSGTGGMNIQYF. The DNA of the CDR3 is TGTGCCAGCAGTTTAAGCGGAACAGGGGGTATGAACATTCAGTACTTC.

The chain recombines TRBV23-1 with TRBJ1-1; TRBD1 agrees at 8 bases. TRBV23-1 is classed as an ORF, of uncertain function. J gave up 3 bases and V 2 bases, and 5 bases lay outside the gene matches. This CDR3 region has 15 residues. CDR3 DNA: TGCGCCAGCAGTCAAACAACGGACAGGGACACTGAAGCTTTCTTT. Amino acid sequence: CASSQTTDRDTEAFF.

This clonotype was picked up many times. The chain joins TRBV5-1 to TRBJ2-1, with TRBD1 identical over 7 bases. CDR3 length: 15 residues. Unmatched junction bases numbered 2, after V lost 0 bases and J lost 2 bases. Per germline, CDR1 SGHRS and CDR2 YFSETQ. CDR3 nucleotide sequence: TGCGCCAGCAGCTTGGGGGGGACAGCCTACAATGAGCAGTTCTTC. This sequence encodes CASSLGGTAYNEQFF.

This clonotype showed up just a few times. The chain carries TRBV28 and TRBJ2-1; 8 bases align to TRBD1. CDR1 is MDHEN and CDR2 is SYDVKM in the germline V gene. This CDR3 region has 15 residues. Trimming removed 6 bases from V and 7 bases from J; junction bases left unmatched: 11. In DNA, the CDR3 is TGTGCCAGCAGCCTCAGGGGGCTCTTCGGGAATGAGCAGTTCTTC. The encoded protein is CASSLRGLFGNEQFF. The variable domain in full, with the rest retrieved from reference TRBV28 and TRBJ2-1, is DVKVTQSSRYLVKRTGEKVFLECVQDMDHENMFWYRQDPGLGLRLIYFSYDVKMKEKGDIPEGYSVSREKKERFSLILESASTNQTSMYLCASSLRGLFGNEQFFGPGTRLTVL.

This clonotype was detected a few times. This sequence joins TRBV12-3 or TRBV12-4 and TRBJ2-1; D gene ambiguous. Trimming pared 4 bases from V and 2 bases from J, leaving 9 bases between. This CDR3 contains 14 residues. CDR3 amino acids: CASSWDSTYNEQFF. CDR3 DNA sequence: TGTGCCAGCAGTTGGGATAGCACCTACAATGAGCAGTTCTTC.

V usage is TRBV2 and J usage is TRBJ2-7, with TRBD1 identical over 8 bases. V shed 3 bases and J 6 bases; nucleotides not matched to a gene: 10. The CDR3 totals 15 residues. CDR1 and CDR2 from the germline V gene are SNHLY and FYNNEI. The CDR3 reads CASSDLVTGAGEQYV. CDR3 nucleotide sequence: TGTGCCAGCAGTGATCTTGTGACAGGGGCTGGCGAGCAGTACGTC.

This clonotype was counted only a few times. The gene calls are TRBV12-3 or TRBV12-4 and TRBJ2-1; 8 nucleotides align to TRBD2. CDR3 length equals 16 residues. V was pared by 5 bases and J by 4 bases, with 10 bases of the junction left unmatched. CDR3 coding DNA: TGTGCCAGCAGTGGGCTCGGGGGGGGACTATACAATGAGCAGTTCTTC. Its translation is CASSGLGGGLYNEQFF.

V usage is TRBV5-1 and J usage is TRBJ2-1, with 7 nucleotides matching TRBD2. This CDR3 has 17 amino acids. CDR1 is SGHRS and CDR2 is YFSETQ in the germline V gene. J was trimmed by 0 bases and V by 4 bases; bases with no gene match: 10. The CDR3 DNA reads as TGCGCCAGCAGCCATGATAGCGGGCCACCCTCCTACAATGAGCAGTTCTTC. It specifies CASSHDSGPPSYNEQFF. The complete variable domain, with remaining parts taken from reference TRBV5-1 and TRBJ2-1, reads KAGVTQTPRYLIKTRGQQVTLSCSPISGHRSVSWYQQTPGQGLQFLFEYFSETQRNKGNFPGRFSGRQFSNSRSEMNVSTLELGDSALYLCASSHDSGPPSYNEQFFGPGTRLTVL.

The chain employs TRBV20-1 and TRBJ1-1; a possible D gene is TRBD1 (6 bases). Trimming stripped 1 base from V and 1 base from J, with 10 bases between. The CDR3 is made up of 14 amino acids. Per the germline V gene, CDR1 is DFQATT and CDR2 is SNEGSKA (reference sequence). This chain's CDR3 is CSARGGTTNTEAFF. DNA of the CDR3: TGCAGTGCTAGAGGCGGGACAACGAACACTGAAGCTTTCTTT.

The genes are TRBV5-6 and TRBJ2-1; 14 bases are shared with TRBD2. Germline CDR1 reads SGHDT; CDR2 reads YYEEEE. The CDR3 covers 16 residues. V trimming: 3 bases; J trimming: 7 bases; junction bases outside the gene matches: 6. The CDR3 DNA is TGTGCCAGCAGCTCAGGACTAGCGGGAGGTTATAATGAGCAGTTCTTC. It yields the protein CASSSGLAGGYNEQFF.

Only a few counts were recorded for this clonotype. The rearrangement joins TRBV7-9 to TRBJ1-4; perhaps TRBD1 as D (5 bases). Germline V gene data show CDR1 as SEHNR and CDR2 as FQNEAQ (reference sequence). The V end lost 1 base, the J end lost 6 bases, and 12 bases lay between the germline ends. This CDR3 is built from 15 residues. In DNA, the CDR3 is TGTGCCAGCAGCTTAGTGCGGGGGATGGATGAAAAACTGTTTTTT. It translates to CASSLVRGMDEKLFF.

The J gene is TRBJ1-6, the V gene TRBV2, with D possibly TRBD1 on 6 matching bases. This CDR3 spans 18 amino acids. The V gene's germline CDR1 is SNHLY and CDR2 FYNNEI. Trimming took 0 bases from V and 3 from J, leaving 15 bases between them. Here the CDR3 DNA reads TGTGCCAGCAGTGAAGCCCTTGCAGGGGCCGTCTATAATTCACCCCTCCACTTT. Its protein product is CASSEALAGAVYNSPLHF.

This clonotype was counted at least ten times. The chain employs TRBV28 and TRBJ2-1; D call uncertain. The CDR3 has 15 amino acids. Germline loops: CDR1 MDHEN, CDR2 SYDVKM. The V gene lost 6 bases and the J gene lost 3 bases, with 15 bases spanning the gap. DNA for the CDR3: TGTGCCAGCAGCCAAACCCACACCGGCTACAATGAGCAGTTCTTC. Its protein product is CASSQTHTGYNEQFF.

The rearrangement joins TRBV5-1 to TRBJ2-3, with D hard to call. Germline V gene lookup returns CDR1 SGHRS and CDR2 YFSETQ. With 3 bases removed from V and 1 base from J, the gap between germline ends came to 12 bases. The CDR3 extends over 15 amino acids. The chain's CDR3 is CASSSLDSRTDTQYF. Here the CDR3 DNA reads TGCGCCAGCAGCTCCCTTGATTCCCGCACAGATACGCAGTATTTT.

Only a few counts were recorded for this clonotype. The chain joins TRBV7-9 to TRBJ2-2; TRBD2 might be the D (6 bases). The V gene lost 4 bases and the J gene lost 2 bases, with 11 bases spanning the gap. Germline loops: CDR1 SEHNR, CDR2 FQNEAQ (reference sequence). The CDR3 spans 15 residues. CDR3: CASSSRDFNTGELFF. The CDR3, as DNA: TGTGCCAGCAGCTCCCGGGACTTTAACACCGGGGAGCTGTTTTTT.

This chain uses TRBV3-1 with TRBJ2-5; D may match TRBD1 or TRBD2 (5 bases each). CDR1 LGHDT and CDR2 YNNKEL come from the germline V gene (reference sequence). V lost 4 bases to trimming and J lost 1 base, with 16 bases between them. This CDR3 is built from 16 residues. CDR3 DNA: TGTGCCAGCAGCCCCCAAAGGGGACGCCCCCAAGAGACCCAGTACTTC. Its protein is CASSPQRGRPQETQYF.

The table lists this clonotype with a few counts. The chain links TRBV5-1 to TRBJ2-1; 7 bases are a match to TRBD2. The CDR3 covers 15 residues. Germline loops: CDR1 SGHRS, CDR2 YFSETQ. V lost 0 bases, J lost 4 bases, and 4 bases stayed unmatched. In DNA, the CDR3 is TGCGCCAGCAGCTTGGATGGTAGCGGGTACAATGAGCAGTTCTTC. It specifies CASSLDGSGYNEQFF.

The genes are TRBV7-3 and TRBJ2-7; 9 bases agree with TRBD1. The CDR3 totals 16 residues. With 0 bases clipped from V and 1 base from J, the junction kept 4 bases outside the gene matches. From germline, CDR1 is SGHTA and CDR2 FQGTGA. For the CDR3, the DNA is TGTGCCAGCAGCTTAACTTCCGGGACAGGGTCCTACGAGCAGTACTTC. Translated: CASSLTSGTGSYEQYF.

This clonotype was detected ten times or more. The chain is built from TRBV5-1 and TRBJ1-1, with TRBD1 matching 9 bases. Germline V CDR1 and CDR2: SGHRS, YFSETQ. There are 15 residues in the CDR3. V lost 6 bases to trimming and J lost 7 bases; unmatched junction nucleotides: 13. CDR3 in amino acids: CASNPTGQGVNEAFF. CDR3 nucleotide sequence: TGCGCCAGCAACCCTACGGGACAGGGAGTTAATGAAGCTTTCTTT.